These 18 T cell receptor beta chains came from one sample sequenced in a study of post-analysis software for immune sequencing data. General study points: Elevated frequency relative to controls characterized four or five TRBV segments in patients, TRBV5-6, TRBV5-1 and TRBV20-1 among them.

The authors incorporated unique molecular identifiers into the TCR beta cDNA libraries. Using its own MiXCR run on the PCR reads, TCRdb lists one record per CDR3 protein. Altogether around 770,000 distinct CDR3 sequences are present, approximately 44% being singletons, with the ten largest covering roughly 4.9%. Their antigens remain unidentified. Input material: blood. The receptors originated from a girl aged 5-17 years with multiple sclerosis.

This clonotype occurred a few times. The gene calls are TRBV20-1 and TRBJ1-4; TRBD1 is a possible D gene (6 bases). The germline V gene has CDR1 DFQATT and CDR2 SNEGSKA (reference sequence). This CDR3 has 17 residues. V was pared by 3 bases and J by 0 bases, with 17 bases between. CDR3 region: CSAREKGGITTNEKLFF. CDR3 nucleotides: TGCAGTGCTAGGGAAAAGGGGGGGATCACAACTAATGAAAAACTGTTTTTT.

V and J are TRBV20-1 and TRBJ2-5; the D is unclear. TRBJ2-7 explains the end of the DNA better; the J call may be wrong. Per germline, CDR1 DFQATT and CDR2 SNEGSKA (reference sequence). The CDR3 loop spans 14 amino acids. Written as DNA, the CDR3 is TGCAGTGCTAGAGGGGCTCTTCCCCCCTACGAGCAGTACTTC. This translates into CSARGALPPYEQYF.

The chain is built from TRBV2 and TRBJ2-1, with 7 positions matching TRBD1. This CDR3 has 11 amino acids. Germline assignment: CDR1 SNHLY and CDR2 FYNNEI. V lost 11 bases, J lost 7 bases, and 5 bases stayed unmatched. CDR3: CAARDSNEQFF. In DNA form, the CDR3 reads TGTGCCGCCCGGGACAGTAATGAGCAGTTCTTC.

The rearrangement uses TRBV7-2 and TRBJ1-2; 9 bases map to TRBD1. J was trimmed by 6 bases and V by 2 bases; bases with no gene match: 4. The CDR3 totals 14 residues. Germline V CDR1 and CDR2: SGHTA, FQGNSA. CDR3 sequence reads: CASSLIQGAHGYTF. The CDR3 DNA reads TGTGCCAGCAGCTTAATACAGGGGGCGCATGGCTACACCTTC. The full variable domain, its missing parts supplied by reference TRBV7-2 and TRBJ1-2, is GAGVSQSPSNKVTEKGKDVELRCDPISGHTALYWYRQSLGQGLEFLIYFQGNSAPDKSGLPSDRFSAERTGGSVSTLTIQRTQQEDSAVYLCASSLIQGAHGYTFGSGTRLTVV.

A single count supports this clonotype. V gene TRBV2 combines with J gene TRBJ2-5; D not resolved. Germline V CDR1 and CDR2: SNHLY, FYNNEI. The CDR3 has 15 amino acids. V gave up 2 bases and J gave up 1 base, with 11 bases separating them. The chain's CDR3 is CASSEMFRLQETQYF. CDR3 bases: TGTGCCAGCAGTGAAATGTTCCGGCTCCAAGAGACCCAGTACTTC.

J is TRBJ2-1 and V is TRBV5-1, with a possible D match to TRBD1 (5 bases). V was clipped by 0 bases and J by 3 bases, with 16 bases between them. CDR1 is SGHRS, CDR2 YFSETQ, per germline. The length of the CDR3 is 17 residues. CDR3 residues: CASSLALWGGRYNEQFF. Here the CDR3 DNA reads TGCGCCAGCAGCTTGGCCCTCTGGGGCGGTCGCTACAATGAGCAGTTCTTC.

The chain joins TRBV5-1 to TRBJ2-7; 11 nucleotides match TRBD2. CDR3 length: 14 residues. With 0 bases clipped from V and 7 bases from J, the junction kept 3 bases outside the gene matches. Germline V gives CDR1 SGHRS, CDR2 YFSETQ. The CDR3 loop is CASSLGLAGWEQYF. The CDR3, as DNA: TGCGCCAGCAGCTTGGGACTAGCGGGATGGGAGCAGTACTTC.

This clonotype was counted between two and nine times. CDR3 amino acids: CASNTDRGKSDTQYF. Here the CDR3 DNA reads TGTGCCAGCAACACGGACAGGGGGAAGTCAGATACGCAGTATTTT. This chain links TRBV7-2 with TRBJ2-3, with TRBD1 matching 10 bases. V shed 7 bases and J 4 bases; nucleotides not matched to a gene: 8. Per the germline V gene, CDR1 is SGHTA and CDR2 is FQGNSA. The CDR3 is 15 amino acids.

This clonotype was found a few times. The chain employs TRBV7-6 and TRBJ2-3; 10 positions agree with TRBD2. The trim removed 5 bases at V and 0 bases at J, leaving 14 bases unmatched. The germline V gene has CDR1 SGHVS and CDR2 FNYEAQ. The CDR3 has 19 residues. CDR3 sequence (DNA): TGTGCCAGCAGCCCCGAGGTCGCTAGCGGGGGTCGAAGCACAGATACGCAGTATTTT. It yields the protein CASSPEVASGGRSTDTQYF. Looking up the rest from reference TRBV7-6 and TRBJ2-3 gives the full variable domain: GAGVSQSPRYKVTKRGQDVALRCDPISGHVSLYWYRQALGQGPEFLTYFNYEAQQDKSGLPNDRFSAERPEGSISTLTIQRTEQRDSAMYRCASSPEVASGGRSTDTQYFGPGTRLTVL.

The chain joins TRBV30 to TRBJ2-5, with a weak D call TRBD1 (6 bases). Germline V gene sequence: CDR1 GTSNPN, CDR2 SVGIG (reference sequence). This CDR3 has 13 amino acids. V lost 5 bases to trimming and J lost 2 bases, with 12 bases between them. CDR3 DNA: TGTGCCTGGCGGTATACAGGGCAAGAGACCCAGTACTTC. It translates to CAWRYTGQETQYF.

The rearrangement uses TRBV29-1 and TRBJ1-4; D gene ambiguous. Trimming took 7 bases from V and 5 from J, leaving 5 bases between them. There are 10 residues in the CDR3. The germline V gene encodes CDR1 SQVTM and CDR2 ANQGSEA. DNA for the CDR3: TGCAGCGGAGGGAATGAAAAACTGTTTTTT. This translates into CSGGNEKLFF.

The chain is built from TRBV7-9 and TRBJ2-4, with 7 bases that match TRBD2. Germline lookup yields CDR1 SEHNR and CDR2 FQNEAQ (reference sequence). The V and J ends lost 2 bases and 9 bases, in that order; junction bases with no gene match: 4. CDR3 size: 13 residues. The CDR3 coding sequence is TGTGCCAGCAGCTTATCGGGGGGTAGCATTCAGTACTTC. This sequence encodes CASSLSGGSIQYF.

This clonotype has more than one count but fewer than ten. V is TRBV9 and J is TRBJ2-3; 8 bases match TRBD2. The germline V gene has CDR1 SGDLS and CDR2 YYNGEE. The CDR3 runs to 16 residues. Unmatched junction bases numbered 7, after V lost 3 bases and J lost 1 base. CDR3 region: CASSAGLAWGTDTQYF. In DNA, the CDR3 is TGTGCCAGCAGCGCCGGACTAGCCTGGGGCACAGATACGCAGTATTTT.

This chain connects TRBV7-8 to TRBJ2-6; tentatively, D is TRBD1 (5 bases). The ends were cut back, 0 bases at V and 4 bases at J, with 7 bases in the middle. This CDR3 spans 15 amino acids. Per the germline V gene, CDR1 is SGHVS and CDR2 is FQNEAQ. The CDR3 is CASSLAGPGANVLTF. CDR3 nucleotide sequence: TGTGCCAGCAGCTTAGCGGGGCCCGGGGCCAACGTCCTGACTTTC.

The chain carries TRBV12-3 or TRBV12-4 and TRBJ2-3; D is perhaps TRBD2 (6 bases). The ends were cut back, 4 bases at V and 6 bases at J, with 11 bases in the middle. CDR3 length equals 13 residues. CDR3 region: CASSWGGADTQYF. The DNA of the CDR3 is TGTGCCAGCAGTTGGGGAGGAGCGGATACGCAGTATTTT.

This rearrangement joins TRBV19 to TRBJ2-7; the D gene is possibly TRBD2 (6 bases). Deletions cut 6 bases from V and 7 bases from J, with 22 bases between. Looked up from germline, CDR1 is LNHDA and CDR2 is SQIVND (reference sequence). The CDR3 length is 15 residues. The CDR3 is CASSPLWDSYNEQYF. The CDR3 DNA reads as TGTGCCAGTAGCCCGCTTTGGGACTCCTACAATGAGCAGTACTTC. Using reference TRBV19 and TRBJ2-7 for the parts outside the CDR3, the full variable domain is DGGITQSPKYLFRKEGQNVTLSCEQNLNHDAMYWYRQDPGQGLRLIYYSQIVNDFQKGDIAEGYSVSREKKESFPLTVTSAQKNPTAFYLCASSPLWDSYNEQYFGPGTRLTVT.

The rearrangement uses TRBV30 and TRBJ1-4; 7 nucleotides align to TRBD1. Germline loops: CDR1 GTSNPN, CDR2 SVGIG (reference sequence). Losses at the gene ends were 2 bases for V and 9 bases for J; bases not matched to a gene: 12. This CDR3 region has 15 residues. The CDR3 DNA sequence: TGTGCCTGGAGTCCCTTGACAGGGAGGTCCCAAAAACTGTTTTTT. This encodes CAWSPLTGRSQKLFF.

The V and J genes are TRBV28 and TRBJ2-1, with D unclear. The CDR3 runs 12 residues. The germline V gene has CDR1 MDHEN and CDR2 SYDVKM. Trimming took off 3 bases at V and 9 bases at J, with 9 bases between the two ends. CDR3 sequence (DNA): TGTGCCAGCAGTTTCTGGAGCGTTGAGCAGTTCTTC. Translation gives CASSFWSVEQFF.